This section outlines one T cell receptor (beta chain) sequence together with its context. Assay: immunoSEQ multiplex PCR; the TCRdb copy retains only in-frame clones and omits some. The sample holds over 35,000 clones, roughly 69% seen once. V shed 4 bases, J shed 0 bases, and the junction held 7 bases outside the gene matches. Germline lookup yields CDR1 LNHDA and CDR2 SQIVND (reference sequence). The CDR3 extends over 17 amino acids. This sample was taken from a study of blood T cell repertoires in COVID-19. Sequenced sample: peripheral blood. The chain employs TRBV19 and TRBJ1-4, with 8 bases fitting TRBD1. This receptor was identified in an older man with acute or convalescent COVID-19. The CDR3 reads CASSTPGQVATNEKLFF. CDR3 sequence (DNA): TGTGCCAGTAGTACCCCGGGACAGGTGGCAACTAATGAAAAACTGTTTTTT.